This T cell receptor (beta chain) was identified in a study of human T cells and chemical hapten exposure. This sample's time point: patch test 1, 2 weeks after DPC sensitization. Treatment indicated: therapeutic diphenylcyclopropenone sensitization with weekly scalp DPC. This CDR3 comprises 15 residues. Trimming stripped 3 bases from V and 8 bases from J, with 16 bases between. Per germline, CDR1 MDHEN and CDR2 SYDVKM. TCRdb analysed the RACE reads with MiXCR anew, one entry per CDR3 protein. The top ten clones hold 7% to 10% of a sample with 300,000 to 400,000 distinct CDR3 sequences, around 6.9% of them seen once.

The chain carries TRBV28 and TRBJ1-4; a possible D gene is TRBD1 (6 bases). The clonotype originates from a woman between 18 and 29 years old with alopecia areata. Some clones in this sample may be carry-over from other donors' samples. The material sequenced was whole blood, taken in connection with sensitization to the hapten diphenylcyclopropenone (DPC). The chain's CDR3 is CASSFSGGAEEKLFF. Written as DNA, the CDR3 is TGTGCCAGCAGTTTTTCCGGGGGCGCGGAGGAAAAACTGTTTTTT.